This passage covers 11 T cell receptor beta chains from one sample sequenced in a study of CD8+ T cells in alopecia areata. Following extraction, RNA underwent reverse transcription to cDNA, which served as the sequencing template. TCRdb's table, derived via immunoSEQ multiplex PCR, lists solely in-frame clones and lacks some. The sample carries 120,000 to 150,000 clones, roughly 82% recorded once. Described treatment: oral pan-JAK inhibitor, 5-10 mg twice daily. The sample in question was CD8+ T cells sorted from blood, obtained at week 4, from a patient treated with tofacitinib. These receptors were taken from a human donor with alopecia areata.

The rearrangement links TRBV30 to TRBJ2-4; a possible D gene is TRBD1 (6 bases). Germline V gene lookup returns CDR1 GTSNPN and CDR2 SVGIG (reference sequence). The CDR3 covers 14 residues. Trimming cost V 3 bases and J 0 bases, with 9 bases left between them. CDR3 in amino acids: CAWRGGLAKNIQYF. The CDR3 DNA reads as TGTGCCTGGAGAGGGGGTTTAGCCAAAAACATTCAGTACTTC.

A word on this clone: Other DNA sequences of this sample code for an identical CDR3. The chain employs TRBV6-5 and TRBJ1-1, with D perhaps matching TRBD1 (5 bases). Per germline, CDR1 MNHEY and CDR2 SVGAGI. The CDR3 consists of 13 residues. V lost 0 bases, J lost 5 bases, and 7 bases lay in between. The CDR3 nucleotides read TGTGCCAGCAGTTACTCAGGGGAGACTGAAGCTTTCTTT. Its translation: CASSYSGETEAFF.

The chain links TRBV5-6 to TRBJ1-3, with 7 bases that match TRBD1. V was pared by 0 bases and J by 0 bases, with 6 bases of the junction left unmatched. Per the germline V gene, CDR1 is SGHDT and CDR2 is YYEEEE. This CDR3 has 17 residues. The CDR3 reads CASSLDRDSASGNTIYF. CDR3 DNA: TGTGCCAGCAGCTTGGACCGGGACAGCGCCTCTGGAAACACCATATATTTT.

V usage is TRBV5-6 and J usage is TRBJ2-4; 13 nucleotides line up with TRBD2. V lost 2 bases to trimming and J lost 8 bases; unmatched junction nucleotides: 1. The CDR3 contains 14 residues. In germline, CDR1 is SGHDT, CDR2 YYEEEE. The CDR3 is CASSFGTSGDIQYF. CDR3 bases: TGTGCCAGCAGCTTCGGGACTAGCGGGGACATTCAGTACTTC.

This clone was picked up a small number of times. The J gene is TRBJ2-7, the V gene TRBV7-9; TRBD1 matches at 7 bases. CDR1 is SEHNR, CDR2 FQNEAQ, per germline (reference sequence). This CDR3 is built from 14 residues. V lost 6 bases to trimming and J lost 6 bases; unmatched junction nucleotides: 11. Here the CDR3 reads CASRLQGIEGEQYF. The CDR3 DNA is TGTGCCAGCAGACTACAGGGGATCGAAGGCGAGCAGTACTTC.

This clone was recorded once. This chain links TRBV4-1 with TRBJ1-1; TRBD1 might be the D (6 bases). Per the germline V gene, CDR1 is MGHRA and CDR2 is YSYEKL. CDR3 length: 16 residues. Trimming stripped 3 bases from V and 1 base from J, with 15 bases between. Written as DNA, the CDR3 is TGCGCCAGCAGCCATAGTGGACAGACAGGGAACACTGAAGCTTTCTTT. As protein: CASSHSGQTGNTEAFF.

The J gene is TRBJ2-1, the V gene TRBV4-1, with TRBD2 matching 8 bases. The CDR3 is 13 residues long. The J segment lost 6 bases and the V segment lost 3 bases, leaving 1 base of the junction unmatched. Looked up from germline, CDR1 is MGHRA and CDR2 is YSYEKL. The CDR3 here is CASSQGLGNEQFF. The CDR3 DNA reads as TGCGCCAGCAGCCAGGGACTAGGCAATGAGCAGTTCTTC.

V and J are TRBV29-1 and TRBJ2-5; D not resolved. The CDR3 extends over 11 amino acids. V lost 1 base to trimming and J lost 4 bases, with 4 bases between them. Germline V gene lookup returns CDR1 SQVTM and CDR2 ANQGSEA. CDR3 region: CSVEVLETQYF. For the CDR3, the DNA is TGCAGCGTTGAAGTTTTAGAGACCCAGTACTTC.

V gene TRBV27 combines with J gene TRBJ2-3, with unresolved D. CDR3 length: 14 residues. CDR1 and CDR2 (germline): MNHEY, SMNVEV (reference sequence). V was clipped by 3 bases and J by 2 bases, with 9 bases between them. The DNA for the CDR3 is TGTGCCAGCAGTTTTGTGGCAAACACAGATACGCAGTATTTT. It encodes CASSFVANTDTQYF.

CDR3 nucleotides: TGCGCCAGCAGCCACCCAGAAGGGACCTACGAGCAGTACTTC. It is translated as CASSHPEGTYEQYF. The chain links TRBV4-1 to TRBJ2-7, with D uncertain. Between the trimmed V and J ends, which lost 3 bases and 2 bases, there was a span of 11 bases. CDR3 size: 14 residues. Germline CDR1 MGHRA, CDR2 YSYEKL.

The chain uses TRBV1 and TRBJ2-2; the table's D call TRBD1 went unverified against the DNA. TRBV1 is designated a pseudogene. The CDR3 has 17 amino acids. CDR3 amino acids: CTSSQDGTGGATGELFF. The CDR3 DNA follows: TGCACCAGCAGCCAAGATGGCACAGGGGGCGCGACCGGGGAGCTGTTTTTT.